This TCR beta chain stems from a study of blood T cell repertoires in COVID-19. The V gene end was trimmed by 0 bases and the J gene end by 2 bases; junction bases not matched to a gene: 0. CDR3 length equals 15 residues. Germline V gene data show CDR1 as SGHRS and CDR2 as YFSETQ. In its sample, this clone was seen once. Source study methods: Reference gene primer amplification in the assay estimated nucleated cell counts. Profiling relied on immunoSEQ multiplex PCR, and the TCRdb table lists in-frame clones only, not all of them. The DNA was the basis for D and trimming; V, J and clone size are from that table. Among hundreds of thousands of clones listed, approximately 88% were seen once.

This receptor was obtained from a woman in her thirties or forties who had recovered from COVID-19. This chain joins TRBV5-1 and TRBJ1-4; TRBD1 agrees at 8 bases. Sequences were obtained from PBMCs or T cells enriched from blood (not recorded which). The CDR3 bases are TGCGCCAGCAGCTTGGGGACAGGGACTAATGAAAAACTGTTTTTT. Protein product: CASSLGTGTNEKLFF.